Each of the 10 T cell receptor beta chains below was sequenced from the same sample in a study of blood T cell repertoires in COVID-19. Sequencing used immunoSEQ multiplex PCR; TCRdb keeps in-frame clones, though not all of them. Among 140,000 or so clones listed, about 86% were seen once. Sequenced input: peripheral blood. These receptors all stem from a human donor in a cohort sampled during active COVID-19.

V is TRBV15 and J is TRBJ2-4; 7 bases are a match to TRBD1. Germline V lookup: CDR1 LNHNV, CDR2 YYDKDF (reference sequence). The CDR3 length is 18 residues. Trimming cost V 2 bases and J 0 bases; bases outside gene matches: 10. CDR3 coding DNA: TGTGCCACCAGCAGACCTAGACAGGGAGACTTAGCCAAAAACATTCAGTACTTC. It yields the protein CATSRPRQGDLAKNIQYF.

The gene calls are TRBV3-1 (or the pseudogene TRBV3-2) and TRBJ1-3; a possible D gene is TRBD1 (5 bases). The CDR3 length is 16 residues. Germline V CDR1 and CDR2: LGHDT, YNNKEL (reference sequence). V lost 0 bases to trimming and J lost 8 bases, with 17 bases between them. The CDR3 loop is CASSQDGSGLIDTIYF. As DNA, the CDR3 is TGTGCCAGCAGCCAAGATGGGTCAGGGTTGATTGACACCATATATTTT.

The chain combines TRBV4-2 with TRBJ1-4, with 7 bases lining up with TRBD1. V trimming: 3 bases; J trimming: 7 bases; junction bases outside the gene matches: 5. CDR1 LGHNA and CDR2 YNFKEQ come from the germline V gene. CDR3 length equals 14 residues. In nucleotides, the CDR3 is TGTGCCAGCAGCCAGGGACAGAGTTCTGAAAAACTGTTTTTT. It is translated as CASSQGQSSEKLFF.

The rearrangement uses TRBV2 and TRBJ1-5; D possibly corresponds to TRBD1 (5 bases). Germline CDR1 reads SNHLY; CDR2 reads FYNNEI. The V end was cut by 4 bases, the J end by 1 base, with 11 bases between. This CDR3 region has 15 residues. The CDR3 spells CASSGFRGSNQPQHF. CDR3 in DNA: TGTGCCAGCAGTGGGTTTCGGGGGAGCAATCAGCCCCAGCATTTT. The complete variable domain, with remaining parts taken from reference TRBV2 and TRBJ1-5, reads EPEVTQTPSHQVTQMGQEVILRCVPISNHLYFYWYRQILGQKVEFLVSFYNNEISEKSEIFDDQFSVERPDGSNFTLKIRSTKLEDSAMYFCASSGFRGSNQPQHFGDGTRLSIL.

The rearrangement uses TRBV7-2 and TRBJ2-2, with D perhaps matching TRBD2 (6 bases). This CDR3 is built from 15 residues. CDR1 and CDR2 from the germline V gene are SGHTA and FQGNSA. Trimming removed 0 bases from V and 6 bases from J, with 11 bases in between. DNA for the CDR3: TGTGCCAGCAGCTTAGCCGGTTCGGGGGCCGGGGAGCTGTTTTTT. This translates into CASSLAGSGAGELFF.

The chain links TRBV19 to TRBJ1-5; 9 positions agree with TRBD1. This CDR3 has 16 residues. V lost 5 bases to trimming and J lost 8 bases; unmatched junction nucleotides: 13. CDR1 and CDR2 (germline): LNHDA, SQIVND (reference sequence). CDR3 DNA sequence: TGTGCCAGTAGTTGGGGACAGGGACGACAGTACAAGCCCCAGCATTTT. Translating gives CASSWGQGRQYKPQHF.

The chain links TRBV2 to TRBJ2-3; possibly TRBD2 for D (5 bases). The CDR3 extends over 15 amino acids. Trimming stripped 3 bases from V and 1 base from J, with 11 bases between. CDR1 is SNHLY, CDR2 FYNNEI, per germline. The CDR3 reads CASSDQRRGTDTQYF. The CDR3, as DNA: TGTGCCAGCAGTGATCAGCGGCGGGGCACAGATACGCAGTATTTT.

The chain is built from TRBV2 and TRBJ1-3; possibly TRBD1 for D (5 bases). Germline CDR1 and CDR2: SNHLY and FYNNEI. The CDR3 runs 16 residues. Trimming took 1 base from V and 0 from J, leaving 10 bases between them. The CDR3 protein is CASSEETASSGNTIYF. Written as DNA, the CDR3 is TGTGCCAGCAGTGAAGAGACAGCTAGCTCTGGAAACACCATATATTTT.

The gene calls are TRBV5-4 and TRBJ2-1; 8 positions agree with TRBD2. The ends lost 7 bases at V and 8 bases at J; junction bases unmatched: 17. This CDR3 is 16 amino acids long. From germline, CDR1 is SGHNT and CDR2 YYREEE (reference sequence). The CDR3 sequence is CASGLKSGGPYDEQFF. CDR3 nucleotide sequence: TGTGCCAGCGGCCTGAAAAGCGGGGGACCCTATGATGAGCAGTTCTTC.

Note on this clone: Relative to the germline gene, one junction end is altered; a read error may explain this. The J gene is TRBJ2-7, the V gene TRBV28; possibly TRBD2 for D (6 bases). Germline V gene data show CDR1 as MDHEN and CDR2 as SYDVKM. This CDR3 contains 16 residues. The CDR3, as DNA: TGTGCCAGCAATTTATGGGGGAGGCCCCCAACCTACGAGCAGTACTTC. Amino acid sequence: CASNLWGRPPTYEQYF.